Below are 3 T cell receptor beta chains sequenced from a single sample in a study of Graves' ophthalmopathy and Graves' hyperthyroidism. Amplification of TCR beta CDR3 regions used RNA transcripts. Second-round multiplex PCR came after a first-round RT-PCR that employed HTBI primers. TCRdb reprocessed the multiplex PCR reads with MiXCR, giving one entry per CDR3 protein. The data show hundreds of thousands of distinct CDR3 sequences, with roughly 14% seen just once and 8% to 10% held by the top ten. The sequencing input was blood. Receptors originate from a woman in her thirties with Graves' ophthalmopathy.

J is TRBJ2-1 and V is TRBV19; D call uncertain. The CDR3 is 13 residues long. Germline CDR1 and CDR2: LNHDA and SQIVND (reference sequence). V gave up 4 bases and J gave up 8 bases, with 12 bases separating them. The CDR3 here is CASSTSRGDEQFF. Written as DNA, the CDR3 is TGTGCCAGTAGTACGAGTCGCGGCGATGAGCAGTTCTTC.

This clonotype was seen a handful of times. The chain recombines TRBV4-2 with TRBJ2-1, with 8 bases identical to TRBD1. CDR1 is LGHNA and CDR2 is YNFKEQ in the germline V gene. After removal of 4 bases from V and 1 base from J, the junction contained 3 bases not matched to a gene. The length of the CDR3 is 15 residues. CDR3 sequence: CASSLGQGSYNEQFF. The CDR3 DNA is TGTGCCAGCAGCCTCGGACAGGGTTCCTACAATGAGCAGTTCTTC.

This clonotype has a count of ten or more. The V call is TRBV4-3, the J call TRBJ1-1; unclear D gene. V dropped 4 bases and J dropped 4 bases, with 16 bases sitting between them. This CDR3 has 15 residues. Germline lookup yields CDR1 LGHNA and CDR2 YSLEER. The CDR3 nucleotides read TGCGCCAGCAGCCCGTCCCCAGGCAGTGTCACTGAAGCTTTCTTT. This gives the protein CASSPSPGSVTEAFF.